This T cell receptor beta chain was observed in a study of blood T cell repertoires in COVID-19. A few counts support this clone. This CDR3 is also generated by other DNA sequences in the sample. V lost 5 bases and J lost 3, with 8 bases in between. The CDR3 is 13 amino acids. Germline CDR1 reads SNHLY; CDR2 reads FYNNEI. Clones were read by immunoSEQ multiplex PCR, and TCRdb kept only the in-frame ones, dropping some. The data show about 98,000 clones, with approximately 82% seen just once and 3.5% to 5% held by the top ten. This rearrangement joins TRBV2 to TRBJ1-5, with a possible D match to TRBD1 (6 bases). The sample was peripheral blood. The receptor was derived from a man between 60 and 75 years old with acute or convalescent COVID-19. The CDR3 bases are TGTGCCAGCAGTAGGGACACCAATCAGCCCCAGCATTTT. This codes for CASSRDTNQPQHF.